The rows below give T cell receptor beta chains drawn from one sample of a study of STAT3 mutations in large granular lymphocyte leukemia. Profiled with immunoSEQ multiplex PCR; TCRdb holds only in-frame clones, not every one. The sample has almost 25,000 clones, approximately 94% seen once. The sample comprised peripheral blood mononuclear cells. The receptor source for this set is a man aged 35-49 years with T-cell large granular lymphocyte leukemia. Some clones in this sample may be carry-over from other donors' samples. Both conserved end residues are part of each CDR3. A D gene is named only where the DNA matches it firmly. For some rows the clone size is stated as once, few or many, or as a class when expanded; others skip it.

TRBD1	TRBJ1-6	TRBV27	.	CASSPGQTYNSPLHF	TGTGCCAGCAGCCCGGGACAGACCTATAATTCACCCCTCCACTTT
.	TRBJ1-2	TRBV30	once	CAWRTPHRDDGYTF	TGTGCCTGGAGAACCCCCCACAGGGACGATGGCTACACCTTC
TRBD2	TRBJ2-1	TRBV15	.	CATSGQLASSYNEQFF	TGTGCCACCAGCGGACAACTAGCGAGCTCCTACAATGAGCAGTTCTTC
.	TRBJ2-7	TRBV27	.	CASSLSGNEQYF	TGTGCCAGCAGTTTATCGGGCAACGAGCAGTACTTC
.	TRBJ1-4	TRBV19	.	CASTMRRGTGEKLFF	TGTGCCAGTACTATGAGGAGGGGGACCGGGGAAAAACTGTTTTTT
.	TRBJ1-2	TRBV29-1	.	CSVDLWSGGYTF	TGCAGCGTGGACCTCTGGTCAGGTGGCTACACCTTC
TRBD1	TRBJ2-7	TRBV6-5	.	CASSSTDRVSYEQYF	TGTGCCAGCAGTTCGACCGACAGGGTCTCCTACGAGCAGTACTTC
.	TRBJ1-1	TRBV6-6	.	CASSPVNTEAFF	TGTGCCAGCAGCCCTGTAAACACTGAAGCTTTCTTT
TRBD1	TRBJ1-6	TRBV10-2	.	CASSESNRGDSPLHF	TGCGCCAGCAGTGAGTCAAACAGGGGTGACTCACCCCTCCACTTT
.	TRBJ2-3	TRBV19	.	CASSIGWGRTDTQYF	TGTGCCAGTAGTATAGGGTGGGGTCGCACAGATACGCAGTATTTT
TRBD2	TRBJ2-3	TRBV9	.	CASSLPAGGNTDTQYF	TGTGCCAGCAGCCTGCCGGCGGGGGGAAATACAGATACGCAGTATTTT
TRBD1	TRBJ1-2	TRBV5-1	.	CASSLGGGQAYGYTF	TGCGCCAGCAGCTTGGGCGGGGGACAGGCCTATGGCTACACCTTC
.	TRBJ2-1	TRBV4-1	.	CASSQAYPTQRNLNNEQFF	TGCGCCAGCAGCCAAGCGTACCCGACTCAACGAAACCTTAACAATGAGCAGTTCTTC
TRBD1	TRBJ2-5	TRBV18	.	CASSRDRAETQYF	TGTGCCAGCTCACGGGACAGGGCAGAGACCCAGTACTTC
.	TRBJ2-5	TRBV29-1	.	CSVMGAQVGTQYF	TGCAGCGTCATGGGTGCACAGGTCGGGACCCAGTACTTC
.	TRBJ1-6	TRBV7-8	few	CASSLDYNSPLHF	TGTGCCAGCAGCTTAGACTATAATTCACCCCTCCACTTT
.	TRBJ2-3	TRBV9	.	CASSVARVSADTQYF	TGTGCCAGCAGCGTAGCTAGGGTCAGCGCAGATACGCAGTATTTT
.	TRBJ1-5	TRBV5-6	.	CASSLSGDQPQHF	TGTGCCAGCAGCTTGAGCGGGGACCAGCCCCAGCATTTT
.	TRBJ2-7	TRBV2	.	CASRVDSLGFRF	TGTGCCAGCAGGGTGGACAGCCTCGGGTTTCGCTTC
TRBD2	TRBJ2-3	TRBV10-3	.	CAITVSGGTDTQYF	TGTGCCATCACCGTGAGCGGGGGCACAGATACGCAGTATTTT
.	TRBJ2-1	TRBV2	.	CASSGALYNEQFF	TGTGCCAGCAGCGGAGCCCTTTACAATGAGCAGTTCTTC
TRBD1	TRBJ1-2	TRBV30	.	CAWNPGQGSVDTF	TGTGCCTGGAATCCGGGACAGGGTAGTGTGGACACCTTC
.	TRBJ2-3	TRBV30	.	CAWSVPRGTDTQYF	TGTGCCTGGAGTGTACCGCGGGGCACAGATACGCAGTATTTT
.	TRBJ1-2	TRBV29-1	.	CSALSQSGYTF	TGCAGCGCCCTTAGTCAGAGTGGCTACACCTTC
TRBD1	TRBJ1-3	TRBV6-6	.	CASSIPGQGTGNTIYF	TGTGCCAGCAGTATCCCGGGACAGGGGACTGGAAACACCATATATTTT
.	TRBJ2-2	TRBV4-3	.	CASAPATGELFF	TGCGCCAGCGCCCCGGCAACCGGGGAGCTGTTTTTT
TRBD1	TRBJ2-3	TRBV27	.	CASSIGQATDTQYF	TGTGCCAGCAGTATCGGACAGGCGACAGATACGCAGTATTTT
TRBD2	TRBJ2-5	TRBV5-1	.	CASSSTGGRQETQYF	TGCGCCAGCAGCTCGACGGGGGGGCGCCAAGAGACCCAGTACTTC
.	TRBJ1-2	TRBV6-5	.	CASSTLYRADGYTF	TGTGCCAGCAGTACACTCTACCGGGCAGATGGCTACACCTTC
TRBD2	TRBJ2-3	TRBV7-8	.	CASSLSASGGDTQYF	TGTGCCAGCAGCTTATCGGCTAGCGGGGGAGATACGCAGTATTTT
TRBD1	TRBJ2-7	TRBV18	.	CASSPRTGDIGYF	TGTGCCAGCTCACCCCGGACAGGCGACATCGGGTACTTC
.	TRBJ1-4	TRBV13	.	CASSLRTASTNEKLFF	TGTGCCAGCAGCTTAAGGACAGCTTCAACTAATGAAAAACTGTTTTTT
.	TRBJ1-1	TRBV9	.	CASSVDSGKTEAFF	TGTGCCAGCAGCGTTGACAGTGGGAAAACTGAAGCTTTCTTT
.	TRBJ2-3	TRBV19	.	CASSTGTHGTDTQYF	TGTGCCAGTAGCACCGGGACCCACGGCACAGATACGCAGTATTTT
.	TRBJ1-5	TRBV2	.	CASMGGFDQPQHF	TGTGCCAGCATGGGAGGGTTCGATCAGCCCCAGCATTTT
.	TRBJ1-1	TRBV5-6	.	CASRGSFRDPPRTNTEAFF	TGTGCCAGCAGAGGCTCCTTCCGGGACCCACCCAGAACGAACACTGAAGCTTTCTTT
.	TRBJ2-7	TRBV7-9	.	CASSLSLYEQYF	TGTGCCAGCAGCTTATCTTTATACGAGCAGTACTTC
.	TRBJ2-6	TRBV6-5	.	CASSFFGNTGANVLTF	TGTGCCAGCAGTTTTTTTGGCAACACTGGGGCCAACGTCCTGACTTTC